One sample yielded the 17 T cell receptor beta chains listed below, sequenced in a study of long-term antiretroviral therapy in people with HIV. At survey level, the immunoSEQ assay was run in its v3.0 version. Clones were read by immunoSEQ multiplex PCR, and TCRdb kept only the in-frame ones, dropping some. The data contain some 30,000 clones, 95% to 98% of them singletons. Sample: unsorted PBMCs, taken 7.6 years after starting antiretroviral therapy. Every receptor here comes from a man between 25 and 39 years old with HIV.

The chain combines TRBV5-6 with TRBJ2-3; D unresolved. Germline CDR1 SGHDT, CDR2 YYEEEE. The CDR3 totals 16 residues. Trimming left V 1 base short and J 1 base short, with 13 bases between. The CDR3 loop reads CASSLWGNFGTDTQYF. The CDR3 region has the DNA TGTGCCAGCAGCTTGTGGGGTAATTTTGGCACAGATACGCAGTATTTT.

J is TRBJ2-3 and V is TRBV7-2; 11 nucleotides align to TRBD2. In germline, CDR1 is SGHTA, CDR2 FQGNSA. Losses at the gene ends were 0 bases for V and 4 bases for J; bases not matched to a gene: 15. The CDR3 runs to 20 residues. The CDR3 region is CASSLASHVAGGGISDTQYF. The CDR3 DNA sequence: TGTGCCAGCAGCTTAGCAAGTCACGTAGCGGGGGGGGGTATTTCAGATACGCAGTATTTT.

The chain combines TRBV9 with TRBJ2-7; a weak D match, TRBD1 (6 bases). The CDR3 totals 16 residues. Per germline, CDR1 SGDLS and CDR2 YYNGEE. The germline V and J ends were trimmed by 0 bases and 5 bases, with 18 bases remaining between them. CDR3 coding DNA: TGTGCCAGCAGCGTAGCCCCTACAGGGAAGGTCCACGAGCAGTACTTC. It yields the protein CASSVAPTGKVHEQYF.

The J gene is TRBJ2-3, the V gene TRBV5-6, with 7 bases lining up with TRBD1. With 1 base clipped from V and 9 bases from J, the junction kept 11 bases outside the gene matches. The CDR3 runs to 15 residues. The germline gives CDR1 SGHDT, CDR2 YYEEEE. CDR3 DNA sequence: TGTGCCAGCAGCTTGTGGTCGGGGACAGCAGGGACGCAGTATTTT. Protein: CASSLWSGTAGTQYF.

This chain links TRBV6-5 with TRBJ1-6; 7 bases match TRBD1. The V gene end was trimmed by 0 bases and the J gene end by 10 bases; junction bases not matched to a gene: 6. Germline values: CDR1 MNHEY, CDR2 SVGAGI. The CDR3 sequence is 15 residues long. For the CDR3, the DNA is TGTGCCAGCAGTTACTCGAGTTCAGGGGGATCACCCCTCCACTTT. Translation gives CASSYSSSGGSPLHF.

In this sample, this clone turned up once. The chain joins TRBV4-1 to TRBJ2-1, with D unresolved. Trimming took off 2 bases at V and 0 bases at J, with 11 bases between the two ends. The CDR3 is 16 amino acids. CDR1 and CDR2 (germline): MGHRA, YSYEKL. CDR3 nucleotides: TGCGCCAGCAGCCAAATGAGTACCTTCTCCTACAATGAGCAGTTCTTC. This sequence encodes CASSQMSTFSYNEQFF.

This chain links TRBV11-2 with TRBJ1-1; D might be TRBD1 (5 bases). CDR3 length: 13 amino acids. Germline CDR1 reads SGHAT; CDR2 reads FQNNGV. The V and J ends lost 5 bases and 1 base respectively, with 8 bases between them. The CDR3 protein is CASSQGGNTEAFF. In DNA form, the CDR3 reads TGTGCCAGCAGCCAGGGAGGGAACACTGAAGCTTTCTTT.

The gene calls are TRBV6-5 and TRBJ1-2, with D maybe TRBD1 (6 bases). V was trimmed by 6 bases and J by 8 bases, leaving 22 bases between them. The CDR3 has 15 residues. CDR1 and CDR2 (germline): MNHEY, SVGAGI. CDR3 amino acids: CASSHEQGWRVGYTF. CDR3 coding DNA: TGTGCCAGCAGCCATGAACAGGGATGGCGAGTAGGCTACACCTTC.

This chain links TRBV9 with TRBJ1-1; unclear D gene. Per germline, CDR1 SGDLS and CDR2 YYNGEE. V lost 0 bases and J 5 bases, leaving 11 bases between the germline ends. The CDR3 sequence is 14 residues long. The CDR3 bases are TGTGCCAGCAGCGTAGCACAGCGAAGTACTGAAGCTTTCTTT. Its protein is CASSVAQRSTEAFF.

The V call is TRBV19, the J call TRBJ2-2, with D perhaps TRBD1 or TRBD2 (7 bases each). Germline lookup yields CDR1 LNHDA and CDR2 SQIVND (reference sequence). The CDR3 length is 16 residues. V lost 3 bases to trimming and J lost 4 bases, with 15 bases between them. In DNA, the CDR3 is TGTGCCAGTAGTATCCCAGGGGGAGGGGGCACCGGGGAGCTGTTTTTT. Amino acid sequence: CASSIPGGGGTGELFF.

The genes are TRBV5-4 and TRBJ1-4; a weak D match, TRBD1 (5 bases). The CDR3 runs to 13 residues. Germline-derived CDR1 and CDR2 are SGHNT and YYREEE (reference sequence). V lost 4 bases and J lost 7, with 11 bases in between. The CDR3 spells CASSPRGGEKLFF. The CDR3 nucleotides read TGTGCCAGCAGCCCCCGGGGGGGTGAAAAACTGTTTTTT.

The chain couples TRBV5-1 to TRBJ1-3; D remains unclear. This CDR3 is 12 amino acids long. Germline CDR1 and CDR2: SGHRS and YFSETQ. The CDR3 loop reads CVSPRSGNTIYF. The CDR3 nucleotides read TGCGTTAGCCCCCGTTCTGGAAACACCATATATTTT.

This chain connects TRBV5-6 to TRBJ2-7; perhaps TRBD1 as D (5 bases). Germline V CDR1 and CDR2: SGHDT, YYEEEE. The CDR3 loop spans 12 amino acids. The germline V and J ends were trimmed by 4 bases and 6 bases, with 11 bases remaining between them. The chain's CDR3 is CASSPQGSEQYF. The CDR3 DNA follows: TGTGCCAGCAGCCCGCAGGGTAGCGAGCAGTACTTC.

The CDR3 is CASSAPTGGAYGYTF. In DNA, the CDR3 is TGTGCCAGCAGCGCCCCGACAGGTGGGGCCTATGGCTACACCTTC. V usage is TRBV9 and J usage is TRBJ1-2, with D maybe TRBD1 (6 bases). Deletions cut 3 bases from V and 4 bases from J, with 16 bases between. The length of the CDR3 is 15 residues. Germline values: CDR1 SGDLS, CDR2 YYNGEE.

The CDR3 reads CASSLDSLRGYTF. The DNA for the CDR3 is TGCGCCAGCAGCTTGGACAGTCTCAGGGGCTACACCTTC. This chain uses TRBV5-1 with TRBJ1-2; D gene uncertain. V was pared by 0 bases and J by 8 bases, with 11 bases between. In germline, CDR1 is SGHRS, CDR2 YFSETQ. The CDR3 consists of 13 residues.

This chain joins TRBV19 and TRBJ2-7; no definite D call. This CDR3 is 13 amino acids long. CDR1 is LNHDA, CDR2 SQIVND, per germline (reference sequence). The ends were cut back, 8 bases at V and 3 bases at J, with 14 bases in the middle. Written as DNA, the CDR3 is TGTGCCAGTTCGGAACAAAATAACTACGAGCAGTACTTC. Translating gives CASSEQNNYEQYF.

The V gene is TRBV18, the J gene TRBJ2-1; 7 bases match TRBD2. Germline assignment: CDR1 KGHSH and CDR2 LQKENI. The CDR3 runs 12 residues. V was pared by 6 bases and J by 7 bases, with 3 bases of the junction left unmatched. CDR3: CASSRGLNEQFF. CDR3 in DNA: TGTGCCAGCTCGCGGGGGTTGAATGAGCAGTTCTTC.